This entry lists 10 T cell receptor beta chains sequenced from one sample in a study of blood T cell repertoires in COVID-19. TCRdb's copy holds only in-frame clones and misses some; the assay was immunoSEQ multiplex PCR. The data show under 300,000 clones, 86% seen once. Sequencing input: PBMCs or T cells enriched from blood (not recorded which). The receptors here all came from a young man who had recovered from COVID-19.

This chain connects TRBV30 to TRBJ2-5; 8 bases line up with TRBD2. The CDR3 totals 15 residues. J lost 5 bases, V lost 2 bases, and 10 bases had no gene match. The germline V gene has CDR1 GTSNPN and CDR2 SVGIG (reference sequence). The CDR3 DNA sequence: TGTGCCTGGAGTCCTACGGGAGGGCCTTATGAGACCCAGTACTTC. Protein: CAWSPTGGPYETQYF.

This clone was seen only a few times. Written as DNA, the CDR3 is TGTGCCAGCAACCAAGCGGGAAGATACAATGAGCAGTTCTTC. This gives the protein CASNQAGRYNEQFF. The chain employs TRBV6-5 and TRBJ2-1; TRBD2 agrees at 7 bases. Losses at the gene ends were 7 bases for V and 4 bases for J; bases not matched to a gene: 7. Germline V gives CDR1 MNHEY, CDR2 SVGAGI. The CDR3 spans 14 residues.

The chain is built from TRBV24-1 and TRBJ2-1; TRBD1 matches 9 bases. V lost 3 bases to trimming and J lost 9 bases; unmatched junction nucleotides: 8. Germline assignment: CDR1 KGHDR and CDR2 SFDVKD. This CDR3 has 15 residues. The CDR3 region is CATSDPGQGDGEQFF. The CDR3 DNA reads TGTGCCACCAGTGATCCGGGACAGGGTGATGGTGAGCAGTTCTTC.

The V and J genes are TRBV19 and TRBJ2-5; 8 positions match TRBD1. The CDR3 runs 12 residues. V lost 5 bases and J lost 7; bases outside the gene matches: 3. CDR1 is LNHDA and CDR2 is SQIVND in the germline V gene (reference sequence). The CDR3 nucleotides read TGTGCCAGTAGTGTACAGGGGGGGACCCAGTACTTC. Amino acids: CASSVQGGTQYF.

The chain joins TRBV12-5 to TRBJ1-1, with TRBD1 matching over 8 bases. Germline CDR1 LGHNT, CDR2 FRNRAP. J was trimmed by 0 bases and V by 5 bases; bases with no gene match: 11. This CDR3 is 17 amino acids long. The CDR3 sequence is CASGPYRTGNMNTEAFF. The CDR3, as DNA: TGTGCTAGTGGTCCATATCGGACAGGGAATATGAACACTGAAGCTTTCTTT.

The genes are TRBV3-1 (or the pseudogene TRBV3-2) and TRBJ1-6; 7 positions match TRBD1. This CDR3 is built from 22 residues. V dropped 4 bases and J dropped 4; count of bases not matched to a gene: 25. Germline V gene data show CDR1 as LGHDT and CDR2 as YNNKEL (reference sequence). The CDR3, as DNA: TGTGCCAGCAGCCCCTTCGTAGGAGGGGACAGCCGACGTGCCATTTATAATTCACCCCTCCACTTT. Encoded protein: CASSPFVGGDSRRAIYNSPLHF.

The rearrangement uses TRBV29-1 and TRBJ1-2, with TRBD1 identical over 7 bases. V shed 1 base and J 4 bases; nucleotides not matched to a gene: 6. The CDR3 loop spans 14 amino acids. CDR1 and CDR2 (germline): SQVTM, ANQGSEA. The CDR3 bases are TGCAGCGTTGAAGGGCTACAGGGGCCCTATGGCTACACCTTC. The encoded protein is CSVEGLQGPYGYTF.

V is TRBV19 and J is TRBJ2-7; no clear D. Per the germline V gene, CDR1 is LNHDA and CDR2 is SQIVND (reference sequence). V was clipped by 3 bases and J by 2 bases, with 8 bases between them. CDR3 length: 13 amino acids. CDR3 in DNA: TGTGCCAGTAGTATTGTGGGCGCCTACGAGCAGTACTTC. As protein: CASSIVGAYEQYF.

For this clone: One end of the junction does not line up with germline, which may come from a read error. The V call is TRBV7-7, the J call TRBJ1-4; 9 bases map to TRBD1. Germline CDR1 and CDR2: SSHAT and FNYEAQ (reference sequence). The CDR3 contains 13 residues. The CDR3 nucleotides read TGTGCTAGCAAGGGACAGGGTGATGAAAAACTGTTTTTT. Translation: CASKGQGDEKLFF.

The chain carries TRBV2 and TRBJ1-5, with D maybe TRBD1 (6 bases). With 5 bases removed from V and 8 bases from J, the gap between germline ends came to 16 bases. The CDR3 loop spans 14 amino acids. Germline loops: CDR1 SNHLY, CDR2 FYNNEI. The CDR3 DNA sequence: TGTGCCAGCAGTATCCACAGGGTTGCGGAGCCCCAGCATTTT. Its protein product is CASSIHRVAEPQHF. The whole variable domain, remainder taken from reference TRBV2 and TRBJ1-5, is EPEVTQTPSHQVTQMGQEVILRCVPISNHLYFYWYRQILGQKVEFLVSFYNNEISEKSEIFDDQFSVERPDGSNFTLKIRSTKLEDSAMYFCASSIHRVAEPQHFGDGTRLSIL.